This entry concerns a single T cell receptor beta chain. This clone was seen only a few times. Its binding antigen is unknown. The sample holds no much larger clone one base away, and base qualities are not on file. This sample was included in a study of STAT5B mutations in CD4+ large granular lymphocyte leukemia (dated by TCRdb to between 2020 and 2023). About the study as a whole: Among healthy controls, the CDR3 'QG' motif was associated with a particular HLA allele. The purity of purified fractions was confirmed by flow cytometry on FACSCanto II or FACSVerse to exceed 95% among lymphocytes. The TCRbeta repertoires of CD4+ T-cell large granular lymphocyte leukemia patients were compared with the TCRbeta repertoires of healthy blood donors. The full study reports these points: Compared with healthy CD4+ repertoires, CD4-sorted patient repertoires appeared more clonal, and this difference remained even after the putative leukemic clones were removed. Enrichment of TRBV06-family usage was observed among the top patient clones (8/27) relative to healthy controls (2/35). Main leukemic clonotypes were private to each patient, although around 25% of the main leukemic clonotypes were found at low frequency in the non-leukemic repertoires of other patients. The data were not HLA-matched, and the relatively small sample size could explain the higher clonality seen in CD4+ compared with CD8+ T-LGLL.

Buffy coats from roughly 40 blood donors, supplied by the Finnish Red Cross blood service, were used as healthy controls. All TCR-sequenced material derived from peripheral blood: patient blood samples and healthy donor buffy coats. Ficoll-Hypaque gradient centrifugation was used to isolate peripheral blood mononuclear cells. For the healthy controls, CD4+ cells were obtained from buffy coats by magnetic purification. The Gentra Puregene Cell and Tissue kit was used for genomic DNA extraction, and quantification was performed on a Qubit 2.0 fluorometer. The cysteine opens and the phenylalanine closes a CDR3 of 15 amino acids. The retained sequence is limited to the CDR3, 45 bases, with the frame set at the first base. CDR1 SGHNT and CDR2 YYREEE were looked up in the germline V gene (reference sequence). V and J are truncated by 0 bases and 3 bases respectively, leaving an intervening sequence of 10 bases.

TCRbeta rearrangements were sequenced from genomic DNA using the immunoSEQ assay at survey resolution. Per the original workflow: A lowest detectable productive clonotype frequency of 2.59 x 10-5 was observed in the TCR sequencing data. Only productive TCRbeta rearrangements, meaning sequences that were complete and in-frame, were kept for the analyses. Clonality for each sample was calculated as Simpson clonality in the immunoSEQ Analyzer version 3.0. Clones were grouped by frequency into very rare, small, medium, large (1-20%) or hyperexpanded (>20%) categories. Generation probabilities were estimated with OLGA 1.2.3, V-gene circos plots were generated with VDJtools, specificities were searched for in VDJdb, and CDR3 motifs were identified with GLIPH. Entries here come from immuneACCESS through TCRdb and include only in-frame sequences with V and J called. Some clones fail to appear in such tables; in the studies checked, an unresolved V gene covers under half of the shortfall, and the cause of the remainder is unknown. The DNA gave D and trimming, while V, J and clone size come from that table. The sample table holds about 21,000 clones, of which about 80% were seen once. 4% to 5% of the sample is held by the ten biggest clonotypes.

The source is a human donor in good health. The specimen was CD4+ T cells from blood buffy coats. The chain joins TRBV5-4 to TRBJ1-3; no confident D gene assignment can be made. The DNA is TGTGCCAGCAGCTTGGCACCGGGGAATGGAAACACCATATATTTT. Its protein reads: CASSLAPGNGNTIYF.